The 27 T cell receptor beta chains given below trace back to one sample, sequenced in a study of OX40 agonist ivuxolimab in advanced cancers. This table comes from immunoSEQ multiplex PCR, and its TCRdb copy is limited to in-frame clones, with some not included. The top ten hold roughly 2.1% of the sample, which has roughly 70,000 clones, 80% to 85% seen once. Sample: CD4+ or CD8+ T cells sorted from blood, taken in a trial of the OX40 agonist ivuxolimab. The receptors come from an adult with an advanced solid tumor such as melanoma, head and neck, liver or kidney cancer.

The rearrangement links TRBV28 to TRBJ2-1; TRBD2 agrees at 7 bases. CDR1 is MDHEN, CDR2 SYDVKM, per germline. The CDR3 totals 13 residues. V was pared by 5 bases and J by 2 bases, with 0 bases of the junction left unmatched. CDR3 bases: TGTGCCAGCAGTAGCGGGACCTACAATGAGCAGTTCTTC. It codes for CASSSGTYNEQFF.

Remarks on this clone: This specimen includes other DNA sequences encoding the same CDR3. DNA of the CDR3: TGCGCCAGCAGCTTGGCCGGCGGGAAAGATACGCAGTATTTT. Translated, it gives CASSLAGGKDTQYF. The rearrangement joins TRBV5-1 to TRBJ2-3; possibly TRBD2 for D (6 bases). The CDR3 extends over 14 amino acids. Trimming removed 0 bases from V and 5 bases from J, with 10 bases in between. CDR1 and CDR2 (germline): SGHRS, YFSETQ.

The chain employs TRBV7-6 and TRBJ2-3; 8 bases match TRBD2. CDR3 length equals 16 residues. The V segment lost 4 bases and the J segment 0 bases; nucleotides outside the gene matches: 6. Germline V gene lookup returns CDR1 SGHVS and CDR2 FNYEAQ. The CDR3 DNA reads TGTGCCAGCAGCTCTCAGCGGGGGTTGAGCACAGATACGCAGTATTTT. Translation gives CASSSQRGLSTDTQYF. Based on the CDR3 plus reference TRBV7-6 and TRBJ2-3, the full variable domain is GAGVSQSPRYKVTKRGQDVALRCDPISGHVSLYWYRQALGQGPEFLTYFNYEAQQDKSGLPNDRFSAERPEGSISTLTIQRTEQRDSAMYRCASSSQRGLSTDTQYFGPGTRLTVL.

This clone has only one observation. V gene TRBV18 combines with J gene TRBJ2-3; TRBD2 is a possible D gene (6 bases). The CDR3 is 16 residues long. Trimming cost V 5 bases and J 1 base, with 16 bases left between them. The germline CDR1 and CDR2 sequences are KGHSH and LQKENI. CDR3 in DNA: TGTGCCAGCTCAATCTCCGCGGGACGGGGCACAGATACGCAGTATTTT. Its protein is CASSISAGRGTDTQYF.

This chain connects TRBV28 to TRBJ1-2; D is uncertain. Trimming removed 6 bases at V and 6 bases at J, with 8 bases between. The CDR3 contains 11 residues. Per the germline V gene, CDR1 is MDHEN and CDR2 is SYDVKM. CDR3: CASRSTDGYTF. The CDR3 coding sequence is TGTGCCAGCAGGTCTACAGATGGCTACACCTTC.

J is TRBJ2-1 and V is TRBV5-4; D is unresolved. CDR1 is SGHNT, CDR2 YYREEE, per germline (reference sequence). CDR3 length: 14 residues. V was trimmed by 2 bases and J by 3 bases, leaving 9 bases between them. The CDR3 DNA follows: TGTGCCAGCAGCTTAACCGGCATCTACAATGAGCAGTTCTTC. This gives the protein CASSLTGIYNEQFF.

V gene TRBV18 combines with J gene TRBJ2-3; TRBD2 aligns across 15 bases. The trim removed 4 bases at V and 3 bases at J, leaving 5 bases unmatched. Germline loops: CDR1 KGHSH, CDR2 LQKENI. The CDR3 consists of 17 residues. DNA of the CDR3: TGTGCCAGCTCACTTACCGGACTAGCGGGGGGGACAGATACGCAGTATTTT. Translated, it gives CASSLTGLAGGTDTQYF.

The V call is TRBV28, the J call TRBJ2-1, with D maybe TRBD2 (6 bases). V lost 6 bases and J 10 bases, leaving 40 bases between the germline ends. This CDR3 has 21 amino acids. Looked up from germline, CDR1 is MDHEN and CDR2 is SYDVKM. CDR3 sequence reads: CASSSVGLPSLAENADPEQFF. Written as DNA, the CDR3 is TGTGCCAGCAGCTCCGTGGGACTCCCGTCGTTGGCTGAGAATGCCGACCCCGAGCAGTTCTTC.

A single count supports this clone. The J gene is TRBJ1-4, the V gene TRBV7-2; D is perhaps TRBD1 (6 bases). Germline V gives CDR1 SGHTA, CDR2 FQGNSA. Between the trimmed V and J ends, which lost 5 bases and 0 bases, there was a span of 13 bases. The CDR3 spans 16 residues. This CDR3 reads CASSPDRRATNEKLFF. The CDR3 DNA is TGTGCCAGCAGCCCAGACAGGAGAGCAACTAATGAAAAACTGTTTTTT.

The V and J genes are TRBV30 and TRBJ2-3; a weak D match, TRBD1 (6 bases). Germline V CDR1 and CDR2: GTSNPN, SVGIG (reference sequence). CDR3 size: 11 residues. Trimming took off 8 bases at V and 6 bases at J, with 12 bases between the two ends. DNA of the CDR3: TGTGCCGGACAGTTGCCGGATACGCAGTATTTT. Protein sequence: CAGQLPDTQYF.

V gene TRBV7-7 combines with J gene TRBJ2-1; D gene uncertain. Germline V gives CDR1 SSHAT, CDR2 FNYEAQ (reference sequence). The CDR3 contains 13 residues. The V end lost 2 bases, the J end lost 6 bases, and 8 bases lay between the germline ends. CDR3 nucleotides: TGTGCCAGCAGCTTATTGGGGTCCAATGAGCAGTTCTTC. Translation: CASSLLGSNEQFF.

The sample holds a few counts of this clone. CDR3 region: CASSLALADTSGYTF. The CDR3 coding sequence is TGTGCCAGCAGCTTAGCGCTCGCGGACACGTCTGGCTACACCTTC. This chain links TRBV7-9 with TRBJ1-2; perhaps TRBD1 as D (5 bases). This CDR3 region has 15 residues. Trimming shortened V by 0 bases and J by 7 bases, and 15 bases separated the two germline ends. From germline, CDR1 is SEHNR and CDR2 FQNEAQ (reference sequence).

This clone has just one count. The rearrangement joins TRBV6-6 to TRBJ2-2; possible D gene TRBD1, 6 bases. Trimming cost V 7 bases and J 0 bases, with 15 bases left between them. Per the germline V gene, CDR1 is MNHNY and CDR2 is SVGAGI (reference sequence). CDR3 length: 16 residues. The CDR3 loop reads CASKLRGGSNTGELFF. As DNA, the CDR3 is TGTGCCAGCAAACTACGAGGGGGATCGAACACCGGGGAGCTGTTTTTT.

J is TRBJ2-7 and V is TRBV6-5; no firm D call. Germline V lookup: CDR1 MNHEY, CDR2 SVGAGI. This CDR3 is 11 amino acids long. V lost 5 bases and J lost 3, with 5 bases in between. The CDR3 DNA follows: TGTGCCAGCAGTGCCATCTACGAGCAGTACTTC. Amino acid sequence: CASSAIYEQYF.

V gene TRBV28 combines with J gene TRBJ2-5; the D call may be TRBD1 or TRBD2 (5 bases each). With 5 bases removed from V and 2 bases from J, the gap between germline ends came to 18 bases. CDR3 length: 16 residues. Germline V lookup: CDR1 MDHEN, CDR2 SYDVKM. In DNA form, the CDR3 reads TGTGCCAGCAGTCGAGATTCCGGGACGGCGCAAGAGACCCAGTACTTC. It codes for CASSRDSGTAQETQYF.

This clone has a single count. The chain has TRBV4-3 and TRBJ2-1, with D possibly being TRBD1 (5 bases). The germline V gene has CDR1 LGHNA and CDR2 YSLEER. CDR3 size: 16 residues. V lost 0 bases to trimming and J lost 7 bases, with 16 bases between them. This CDR3 is CASSQERGRLGNEQFF. CDR3 coding DNA: TGCGCCAGCAGCCAAGAAAGGGGTCGTCTGGGGAATGAGCAGTTCTTC.

V gene TRBV6-5 combines with J gene TRBJ1-5, with TRBD1 matching 9 bases. The length of the CDR3 is 15 residues. In germline, CDR1 is MNHEY, CDR2 SVGAGI. J lost 6 bases, V lost 0 bases, and 3 bases had no gene match. The CDR3 loop is CASSYSRDRAQPQHF. The CDR3 bases are TGTGCCAGCAGTTACTCGAGGGACAGGGCTCAGCCCCAGCATTTT.

The chain uses TRBV27 and TRBJ2-3, with a possible D match to TRBD1 (7 bases). The CDR3 is 15 residues long. The V end was cut by 4 bases, the J end by 2 bases, with 13 bases between. The germline gives CDR1 MNHEY, CDR2 SMNVEV (reference sequence). The CDR3 coding sequence is TGTGCCAGCAGTTGGGGGGACAGAAACACAGATACGCAGTATTTT. Translation gives CASSWGDRNTDTQYF.

V and J are TRBV2 and TRBJ2-7, with D perhaps TRBD1 (6 bases). Between the trimmed V and J ends, which lost 2 bases and 8 bases, there was a span of 19 bases. Germline loops: CDR1 SNHLY, CDR2 FYNNEI. The CDR3 runs 15 residues. The CDR3 loop is CASSEPFSRQEKQYF. Here the CDR3 DNA reads TGTGCCAGCAGTGAACCTTTCTCGCGACAGGAGAAGCAGTACTTC.

V is TRBV20-1 and J is TRBJ2-1; D is unclear. Germline-derived CDR1 and CDR2 are DFQATT and SNEGSKA (reference sequence). The V end lost 3 bases, the J end lost 7 bases, and 4 bases lay between the germline ends. The CDR3 has 10 amino acids. Here the CDR3 reads CSASLNEQFF. DNA of the CDR3: TGCAGTGCTAGCCTGAATGAGCAGTTCTTC.

The chain employs TRBV5-1 and TRBJ1-6; 7 bases match TRBD1. V trimming: 0 bases; J trimming: 5 bases; junction bases outside the gene matches: 11. Germline V gene data show CDR1 as SGHRS and CDR2 as YFSETQ. The CDR3 sequence is 18 residues long. Here the CDR3 DNA reads TGCGCCAGCAGCTTGGCTCACTTCGGGACAGAGAATAATTCACCCCTCCACTTT. It translates to CASSLAHFGTENNSPLHF.

The chain links TRBV29-1 to TRBJ2-1, with D unresolved. The CDR3 spans 12 residues. Germline CDR1 reads SQVTM; CDR2 reads ANQGSEA. CDR3 protein: CSHVRRLGEQFF. The CDR3 DNA is TGCAGTCATGTGCGCCGCCTCGGTGAGCAGTTCTTC.

This chain uses TRBV7-9 with TRBJ2-5; D is perhaps TRBD1 or TRBD2 (6 bases each). This CDR3 has 13 residues. The V and J ends lost 7 bases and 1 base respectively, with 10 bases between them. The germline CDR1 and CDR2 sequences are SEHNR and FQNEAQ (reference sequence). The CDR3 is CASIRGLQETQYF. CDR3 in DNA: TGTGCCAGCATTCGGGGGCTCCAAGAGACCCAGTACTTC.

The J gene is TRBJ2-5, the V gene TRBV5-5; D call uncertain. Trimming cost V 5 bases and J 1 base, with 15 bases left between them. The CDR3 runs 15 residues. Germline V gene sequence: CDR1 SGHKS, CDR2 YYEKEE (reference sequence). This CDR3 reads CASSNPGRVQETQYF. The DNA of the CDR3 is TGTGCCAGCAGTAACCCAGGTAGAGTCCAAGAGACCCAGTACTTC. The whole variable domain, remainder taken from reference TRBV5-5 and TRBJ2-5, is DAGVTQSPTHLIKTRGQQVTLRCSPISGHKSVSWYQQVLGQGPQFIFQYYEKEERGRGNFPDRFSARQFPNYSSELNVNALLLGDSALYLCASSNPGRVQETQYFGPGTRLLVL.

The J gene is TRBJ2-7, the V gene TRBV7-2; unclear D gene. CDR1 is SGHTA, CDR2 FQGNSA, per germline. The CDR3 spans 13 residues. V was cut by 5 bases and J by 3 bases, with 11 bases left in between. The CDR3 nucleotides read TGTGCCAGCAGCCGCCGACAAGGCTACGAGCAGTACTTC. This encodes CASSRRQGYEQYF.

This chain links TRBV6-1 with TRBJ1-1, with 9 nucleotides matching TRBD1. The germline V gene has CDR1 MNHNS and CDR2 SASEGT. The CDR3 contains 20 residues. The junction had 16 bases not matched to a gene; V was cut back by 2 bases and J by 0 bases. CDR3 in amino acids: CASSEYAGQGRFRMNTEAFF. The CDR3 coding sequence is TGTGCCAGCAGTGAATACGCGGGACAGGGCCGATTCAGGATGAACACTGAAGCTTTCTTT.

CDR3 sequence reads: CASSPPVGQGSGYTF. The CDR3 nucleotides read TGTGCCAGCTCACCACCCGTGGGACAGGGTTCTGGCTACACCTTC. This chain joins TRBV18 and TRBJ1-2; TRBD1 matches at 9 bases. The V gene's germline CDR1 is KGHSH and CDR2 LQKENI. V gave up 0 bases and J gave up 7 bases; unmatched junction bases: 6. This CDR3 spans 15 amino acids. Variable domain in full (rest from reference TRBV18 and TRBJ1-2): NAGVMQNPRHLVRRRGQEARLRCSPMKGHSHVYWYRQLPEEGLKFMVYLQKENIIDESGMPKERFSAEFPKEGPSILRIQQVVRGDSAAYFCASSPPVGQGSGYTFGSGTRLTVV.